This T cell receptor (beta chain) was profiled in a study of STAT5B mutations in CD4+ large granular lymphocyte leukemia (dated by TCRdb to between 2022 and 2023). Notes on the research overall: Among the healthy controls, the CDR3 'QG' motif was associated with a particular HLA allele. The study compared the TCRbeta repertoires of patients with CD4+ T-cell large granular lymphocyte leukemia against the TCRbeta repertoires of healthy blood donors. The purity of purified fractions was confirmed by flow cytometry on FACSCanto II or FACSVerse to exceed 95% among lymphocytes.

TCRbeta rearrangements were sequenced from genomic DNA using the immunoSEQ assay at survey resolution. The authors processed their data as follows. A lowest detectable productive clonotype frequency of 2.59 x 10-5 was observed in the TCR sequencing data. Analyses included only productive TCRbeta rearrangements, meaning complete and in-frame sequences. The clonality of each sample was calculated as Simpson clonality in the immunoSEQ Analyzer version 3.0. Based on frequency, clones were grouped as very rare, small, medium, large (1-20%) or hyperexpanded (>20%). OLGA 1.2.3 estimated generation probabilities, VDJtools produced V-gene circos plots, VDJdb was queried for specificities, and GLIPH identified CDR3 motifs. The table was pulled from immuneACCESS by TCRdb, which kept in-frame rearrangements only. Such tables lose some clones; where checked, under half of the loss comes from unresolved V genes, and the rest has no known cause. V and J calls and clone size are copied from that table; D and trimming were computed from the DNA. The sample table holds about 35,000 clones, of which around 76% were seen once. In total, the top ten clones hold approximately 2.4% of the sample.

V lost 0 bases and J lost 5 bases; the stretch between them is 16 bases long. CDR1 and CDR2 are read off the germline V gene (reference sequence) as GTSNPN and SVGIG. The cysteine opens and the phenylalanine closes a CDR3 of 15 amino acids. Only the CDR3 portion is preserved as DNA: 45 bases, with reading frame beginning at the first base. Turning to this clone: The specificity of this receptor is unknown. Within one base of it there is no much larger clone, and no base qualities were kept.

The paper as a whole reports these results and caveats: Data were not HLA-matched; higher clonality in CD4+ versus CD8+ T-LGLL could reflect the relatively small sample size. Main leukemic clonotypes were private to each patient, although over 20% appeared at low frequency in other patients' non-leukemic repertoires. Greater clonality appeared to be present in CD4-sorted patient repertoires than in healthy CD4+ repertoires, and the difference was retained after the putative leukemic clones were removed. TRBV06-family usage was enriched among the top patient clones (8/27) compared with healthy controls (2/35).

The healthy controls were 37 blood donors, and the buffy coats of these donors were supplied by the Finnish Red Cross blood service. All TCR-sequenced material derived from peripheral blood: patient blood samples and healthy donor buffy coats. Ficoll-Hypaque gradient centrifugation was used to isolate peripheral blood mononuclear cells. Magnetic purification was used to isolate CD4+ cells from the buffy coats of the healthy controls. Genomic DNA was extracted with the Gentra Puregene Cell and Tissue kit and quantified on a Qubit 2.0 fluorometer. The specimen sequenced was CD4+ T cells from blood buffy coats. This chain is built from TRBV30 and TRBJ2-5, with the D call perhaps TRBD1 or TRBD2, each one matching 5 bases. The clonotype originates from a human donor in good health. CDR3 loop: CAWSVAGRVGETQYF. The bases are TGTGCCTGGAGTGTAGCAGGGCGGGTTGGGGAGACCCAGTACTTC. The CDR3 plus the reference TRBV30 and TRBJ2-5 genes for the other parts give the full variable domain: SQTIHQWPATLVQPVGSPLSLECTVEGTSNPNLYWYRQAAGRGLQLLFYSVGIGQISSEVPQNLSASRPQDRQFILSSKKLLLSDSGFYLCAWSVAGRVGETQYFGPGTRLLVL.